The sequence of this T cell receptor beta chain was determined in a study of CD8 T cells in Susac syndrome. Reverse transcription of roughly 0.45 to 1 ug RNA was carried out with random hexamers. The amplification used immunoSEQ multiplex PCR on TCR beta CDR3; it spanned 54 Vbeta and 13 Jbeta. One entry per CDR3 protein, called by TCRdb with MiXCR from the immunoSEQ multiplex PCR reads. There are 53,000 or so distinct CDR3 sequences in the sample; over 85% occur only once, and roughly 0.58% lies in the top ten. In its sample, this clonotype was seen once. V was clipped by 6 bases and J by 6 bases, with 17 bases between them. This CDR3 spans 15 amino acids. CDR1 is MRHNA, CDR2 SNTAGT, per germline. Peripheral blood CD8+ and CD4+ T cells were profiled by TCR beta sequencing. TEMRA cells were FACS-enriched, with CD8+ and CD4+ T cells isolated negatively.

The sequenced material came from CD8+ T cells from PBMCs. This clonotype was sampled from a human donor in good health. This sequence joins TRBV6-4 and TRBJ2-2; maybe TRBD1 (5 bases). This chain's CDR3 is CASSRAEVSSGELFF. The DNA for the CDR3 is TGTGCCAGCAGCAGGGCTGAAGTGAGCTCCGGGGAGCTGTTTTTT.